This is a list of T cell receptor beta chains from one sample in a study of memory CD4+ T cells and cytomegalovirus serostatus. TCRdb's copy holds only in-frame clones and misses some; the assay was immunoSEQ multiplex PCR. The sample lists 50,000 to 75,000 clones; more than 75% were seen once. Specimen: memory CD4+ T cells from blood. Source of these receptors: an adult in good health and CMV-seronegative. The CDR3 runs from the conserved cysteine through the conserved F or W. A D gene is named only where the DNA matches it firmly. Clone size is given for some rows only: seen once, a few or many times, or a class if the clone is expanded.

>TRBV4-1|TRBJ2-5|-|few
TGCGCCAGCAGCCAGCATAAAGAGACCCAGTACTTC
CASSQHKETQYF
>TRBV7-9|TRBJ2-6|-|-
TGTGCCAGCAGCTCGACAGCCTCAGCTGGGGCCAACGTCCTGACTTTC
CASSSTASAGANVLTF
>TRBV4-2|TRBJ1-1|-|-
TGTGCCAGCAGCCAACCAACTTCCGGGCAGAAGGCTTTCTTT
CASSQPTSGQKAFF
>TRBV4-1|TRBJ1-4|TRBD1|-
TGCGCCAGCAGCCAGGCAACAGGTGGCAGGGGGCCCGAAAAACTGTTTTTT
CASSQATGGRGPEKLFF
>TRBV21-1|TRBJ1-5|-|medium-sized
TGTGCCAGCAGCATCGCCAGGGTTTTCAATCAGCCCCAGCATTTT
CASSIARVFNQPQHF
>TRBV6-1|TRBJ1-4|TRBD1|-
TGTGCCAGCACCCTAGGGGGCGCCTACGAAAAACTGTTTTTT
CASTLGGAYEKLFF
>TRBV6-6|TRBJ2-1|-|-
TGTGCCAGCAGTTACGGCTTAGCGGAGGGGAATGAGCAGTTCTTC
CASSYGLAEGNEQFF
>TRBV19|TRBJ1-2|-|-
TGTGCCAGTAGGACACTCGTGAGGGGCGCGGTCTATGGCTACACCTTC
CASRTLVRGAVYGYTF
>TRBV30|TRBJ2-6|-|-
TGTGCCTGGAGTGAAGCGGATGGGTACGTCCTGACTTTC
CAWSEADGYVLTF
>TRBV6-5|TRBJ1-5|TRBD1|-
TGTGCCAGCAGTAACGGACAGGGGGTCGGGTCCCAGCATTTT
CASSNGQGVGSQHF
>TRBV6-5|TRBJ1-4|-|few
TGTGCCAGAAGACAGAGTAATGAAAAACTGTTTTTT
CARRQSNEKLFF
>TRBV29-1|TRBJ2-1|-|-
TGCAGCGTTGGGGACCCCGGCTCCTACAATGAGCAGTTCTTC
CSVGDPGSYNEQFF
>TRBV30|TRBJ1-5|-|few
TGTGCCTGGAGTGGAGCGGGGGTGATGGGTTTTAGCAATCAGCCCCAGCATTTT
CAWSGAGVMGFSNQPQHF
>TRBV30|TRBJ2-7|TRBD2|-
TGTGCCTGGAGTGGGGAGGGTGACGAGCAGTACTTC
CAWSGEGDEQYF
>TRBV6-1|TRBJ1-3|-|-
TGTGCCAGCAGGTCGTTCCAATCGCAAGACACCATATATTTT
CASRSFQSQDTIYF
>TRBV18|TRBJ2-7|-|-
TGTGCCAGCTCACCCGGTTCGGCGAGATACGAGCAGTACTTC
CASSPGSARYEQYF
>TRBV9|TRBJ1-1|-|once
TGTGCCAGCAGCGACCCGAACACTGAAGCTTTCTTT
CASSDPNTEAFF
>TRBV7-6|TRBJ2-1|TRBD2|-
TGTGCCAGCAGGAGCGGGGGGGGCTCCTACAATGAGCAGTTCTTC
CASRSGGGSYNEQFF
>TRBV7-9|TRBJ1-5|TRBD1|-
TGTGCCAGCAGCCCCACAGGGGACAATCAGCCCCAGCATTTT
CASSPTGDNQPQHF
>TRBV2|TRBJ1-5|TRBD1|-
TGTGCCAGCACTGGGACAGGGGGCTATCAGCCCCAGCATTTT
CASTGTGGYQPQHF
>TRBV9|TRBJ2-7|TRBD2|-
TGTGCCAGCAGTCTCACTAGCGGGAGGGCCCTCTACGAGCAGTACTTC
CASSLTSGRALYEQYF
>TRBV2|TRBJ1-3|-|few
TGTGCCAGCAGTGAAATGAGGGCCTCTGGAAACACCATATATTTT
CASSEMRASGNTIYF
>TRBV14|TRBJ2-5|-|-
TGTGCCAGCAGCCAAGCGCTCAGAGTTGGGGAGACCCAGTACTTC
CASSQALRVGETQYF
>TRBV6-1|TRBJ1-5|-|-
TGTGCCAGCAGTGAAGAGCCCGGACAGCGCAATCAGCCCCAGCATTTT
CASSEEPGQRNQPQHF
>TRBV28|TRBJ1-3|-|-
TGTGCCGCACGAGGCCCTAGCTCTGGAAACACCATATATTTT
CAARGPSSGNTIYF
>TRBV18|TRBJ1-1|-|once
TGTGCCAGCTCCGACACGAGGGCCAACACTGAAGCTTTCTTT
CASSDTRANTEAFF
>TRBV4-1|TRBJ1-4|-|-
TGCGCCAGCAGCGGAGTAGGGCGCGGTGAAAAACTGTTTTTT
CASSGVGRGEKLFF